The following is a TCR beta chain sequence with its context. Its antigen is not identified. This specimen comes from a study of graft-versus-host responses after intestinal transplantation. Turning to the study itself: All recipients got anti-thymocyte globulin induction, then tacrolimus and steroids for around three years. The study's findings and limits: The recipient marrow held GvH clones, and some of them showed up first in ileum or blood.

The repertoire was sequenced with immunoSEQ multiplex PCR; TCRdb's copy has only in-frame clones and lacks some. Of roughly 80,000 clones detected, around 92% appear once; the ten largest clones hold approximately 0.73%. This TCR was recovered from a human patient who received an intestinal transplant, so some T cells may come from the graft donor. Sequenced material: PBMCs, taken 98 days after intestinal transplantation.

CDR3 coding DNA: TGCGCCAGCAGCCAAGAGCGGCGCGCGAACACCGGGGAGCTGTTTTTT. Protein sequence: CASSQERRANTGELFF. The V and J genes are TRBV4-1 and TRBJ2-2; D uncertain. V lost 0 bases and J lost 0, with 8 bases in between. Per germline, CDR1 MGHRA and CDR2 YSYEKL. The CDR3 extends over 16 amino acids.